This passage covers 8 T cell receptor beta chains from one sample sequenced in a study of T-cell reconstitution after alpha-beta-depleted transplantation in children. Preparation of the TCRbeta library used unique molecular identifiers. TCRdb re-called the PCR reads with MiXCR, one entry per CDR3 protein. The sample shows about 640,000 distinct CDR3 sequences, 16% of them seen only once. Sequencing was performed on PBMCs from the stem cell graft donor, taken from the stem cell graft. The receptors stem from a human donor who donated a stem cell graft to a child with acute myeloid leukemia.

The chain joins TRBV2 to TRBJ2-1; 7 bases are shared with TRBD1. V gave up 4 bases and J gave up 0 bases; unmatched junction bases: 3. The CDR3 has 15 amino acids. Germline V gives CDR1 SNHLY, CDR2 FYNNEI. The CDR3 spells CASSATGASYNEQFF. DNA of the CDR3: TGTGCCAGCAGTGCTACAGGGGCCTCCTACAATGAGCAGTTCTTC.

In this sample, this clonotype turned up a few times. The V call is TRBV24-1, the J call TRBJ2-1; 8 nucleotides line up with TRBD1. The germline V gene has CDR1 KGHDR and CDR2 SFDVKD. CDR3 length equals 15 residues. With V trimmed by 0 bases and J by 6 bases, 3 bases remained unmatched. The chain's CDR3 is CATSDLKQGGNEQFF. Here the CDR3 DNA reads TGTGCCACCAGTGATTTGAAACAGGGGGGCAATGAGCAGTTCTTC.

This clonotype was picked up a small number of times. The J gene is TRBJ2-1, the V gene TRBV24-1; D call uncertain. The ends were cut back, 4 bases at V and 3 bases at J, with 6 bases in the middle. Germline V gene data show CDR1 as KGHDR and CDR2 as SFDVKD. This CDR3 has 13 amino acids. The CDR3 DNA is TGTGCCACCAGTGAGCCTGACTACAATGAGCAGTTCTTC. Encoded protein: CATSEPDYNEQFF.

The gene calls are TRBV29-1 and TRBJ2-2; the D gene is possibly TRBD1 (6 bases). This CDR3 is built from 16 residues. Trimming took 6 bases from V and 0 from J, leaving 17 bases between them. Germline-derived CDR1 and CDR2 are SQVTM and ANQGSEA. CDR3 protein: CSVKYRDGANTGELFF. The CDR3, as DNA: TGCAGCGTAAAATACAGGGACGGAGCGAACACCGGGGAGCTGTTTTTT.

The chain uses TRBV19 and TRBJ2-7, with D possibly TRBD2 on 6 matching bases. V lost 3 bases to trimming and J lost 2 bases, with 14 bases between them. The CDR3 covers 15 residues. CDR1 is LNHDA and CDR2 is SQIVND in the germline V gene (reference sequence). The CDR3 spells CASSMGGGQTYEQYF. Written as DNA, the CDR3 is TGTGCCAGTAGTATGGGAGGAGGACAAACCTACGAGCAGTACTTC.

In its sample, this clonotype was seen many times. The CDR3 nucleotides are TGCAGCGCGTTACCGGGACACCACGCCGGAGAGACCCAGTACTTC. Protein product: CSALPGHHAGETQYF. The rearrangement joins TRBV29-1 to TRBJ2-5; the D gene is possibly TRBD1 (6 bases). Germline V lookup: CDR1 SQVTM, CDR2 ANQGSEA. V lost 7 bases and J 4 bases, leaving 22 bases between the germline ends. This CDR3 is built from 15 residues.

This clonotype was counted at least ten times. The chain links TRBV20-1 to TRBJ1-2; a weak D match, TRBD1 (6 bases). Germline values: CDR1 DFQATT, CDR2 SNEGSKA (reference sequence). CDR3 length equals 15 residues. Trimming removed 6 bases at V and 2 bases at J, with 19 bases between. The CDR3 DNA reads TGCAGTGCGCCCTTTTGGGGGCAGGGGAACTATGGCTACACCTTC. Protein sequence: CSAPFWGQGNYGYTF.

This clonotype was seen ten or more times. This rearrangement joins TRBV20-1 to TRBJ2-7; 7 nucleotides agree with TRBD2. The CDR3 has 12 amino acids. With V trimmed by 2 bases and J by 7 bases, 5 bases remained unmatched. CDR1 is DFQATT and CDR2 is SNEGSKA in the germline V gene (reference sequence). The CDR3 region is CSARSGGPEQYV. The CDR3 DNA reads as TGCAGTGCTAGATCGGGGGGACCGGAGCAGTACGTC.